A single sample is the source of the 24 T cell receptor beta chains below, sequenced in a study of neurological immune-mediated disorders. MiXCR was run by TCRdb on the 5' RACE reads, yielding one entry per CDR3 protein. The sample comprises tens of thousands of distinct CDR3 sequences, 2% to 3% of which are singletons, and around 2.8% rests with the top ten. Sequenced sample: PBMCs. All receptors derive from a man in his fifties or sixties with multiple sclerosis.

This clonotype turned up a few times. The chain couples TRBV5-1 to TRBJ1-2; no definite D call. The CDR3 is 17 residues long. Trimming pared 0 bases from V and 4 bases from J, leaving 19 bases between. Germline loops: CDR1 SGHRS, CDR2 YFSETQ. Here the CDR3 DNA reads TGCGCCAGCAGCTTGGCGGGCAGGATTGGATCGGGCTATGGCTACACCTTC. It codes for CASSLAGRIGSGYGYTF.

This clonotype was observed many times. The chain couples TRBV5-1 to TRBJ2-3; TRBD2 aligns across 10 bases. Germline V gene sequence: CDR1 SGHRS, CDR2 YFSETQ. This CDR3 has 17 amino acids. J lost 0 bases, V lost 2 bases, and 6 bases had no gene match. The CDR3 protein is CASSFGSGGMSTDTQYF. The CDR3 DNA reads TGCGCCAGCAGCTTTGGTAGCGGGGGGATGAGCACAGATACGCAGTATTTT.

This clonotype occurred many times. The chain employs TRBV10-1 and TRBJ2-2; the D is unclear. CDR1 is WNHNN and CDR2 is SYGVQD in the germline V gene (reference sequence). V was shortened by 6 bases and J by 4 bases, with 9 bases between the two germline ends. The CDR3 sequence is 13 residues long. The CDR3 sequence: CASSLVSTGELFF. In DNA form, the CDR3 reads TGCGCCAGCAGCCTGGTCAGCACCGGGGAGCTGTTTTTT.

This clonotype was picked up many times. The V call is TRBV5-1, the J call TRBJ1-1; 7 bases match TRBD1. The J segment lost 4 bases and the V segment lost 0 bases, leaving 3 bases of the junction unmatched. This CDR3 comprises 14 residues. Germline lookup yields CDR1 SGHRS and CDR2 YFSETQ. The CDR3 loop reads CASSLETGSTEAFF. For the CDR3, the DNA is TGCGCCAGCAGCTTGGAGACAGGGTCCACTGAAGCTTTCTTT.

Remarks on this clonotype: A much larger clonotype is one base distant, so this may be a read error. The conserved final phenylalanine or tryptophan is absent from the CDR3, which likely points to a read error. The chain carries TRBV7-2 and TRBJ1-2; the D is unclear. V lost 3 bases and J 4 bases, leaving 9 bases between the germline ends. Germline CDR1 SGHTA, CDR2 FQGNSA. The CDR3 sequence is 13 residues long. CDR3 DNA sequence: TGTGCCAGCAGCTTGCCCCCCATCTATGGCTACACCTGC. This codes for CASSLPPIYGYTC.

The table lists this clonotype with many counts. The CDR3 reads CASRVTGGDSYEQYF. In DNA form, the CDR3 reads TGTGCCAGCAGGGTGACAGGGGGCGACTCCTACGAGCAGTACTTC. V and J are TRBV2 and TRBJ2-7, with 10 bases identical to TRBD1. V lost 6 bases, J lost 0 bases, and 5 bases stayed unmatched. Per the germline V gene, CDR1 is SNHLY and CDR2 is FYNNEI. The CDR3 length is 15 residues.

The rearrangement uses TRBV30 and TRBJ1-2; D remains unclear. V was clipped by 0 bases and J by 4 bases, with 9 bases between them. Germline loops: CDR1 GTSNPN, CDR2 SVGIG (reference sequence). The CDR3 extends over 13 amino acids. This CDR3 is CAWSVEATYGYTF. The CDR3 region has the DNA TGTGCCTGGAGTGTGGAAGCAACCTATGGCTACACCTTC.

This clonotype was seen ten or more times. In DNA form, the CDR3 reads TGTGCCATCAGTGAGGCCAGGGGAAATCAGCCCCAGCATTTT. This encodes CAISEARGNQPQHF. The gene calls are TRBV10-3 and TRBJ1-5, with D perhaps matching TRBD1 (6 bases). Looked up from germline, CDR1 is ENHRY and CDR2 is SYGVKD. The CDR3 has 14 amino acids. V dropped 2 bases and J dropped 4 bases, with 9 bases sitting between them.

This clonotype was recorded many times. The chain is built from TRBV20-1 and TRBJ1-2; a possible D gene is TRBD1 (6 bases). In germline, CDR1 is DFQATT, CDR2 SNEGSKA (reference sequence). Trimming took 0 bases from V and 4 from J, leaving 9 bases between them. This CDR3 region has 13 residues. The CDR3 region has the DNA TGCAGTGCTAGAGATACAGGGATCTATGGCTACACCTTC. Amino acids: CSARDTGIYGYTF.

This clonotype was counted many times. The chain combines TRBV5-1 with TRBJ2-7; D uncertain. Trimming took 0 bases from V and 4 from J, leaving 14 bases between them. The CDR3 runs 15 residues. Germline CDR1 SGHRS, CDR2 YFSETQ. CDR3 amino acids: CASSLGVQVRYEQYF. The DNA of the CDR3 is TGCGCCAGCAGCTTGGGCGTCCAGGTCAGGTACGAGCAGTACTTC. Supplemented by reference TRBV5-1 and TRBJ2-7, the full variable domain reads KAGVTQTPRYLIKTRGQQVTLSCSPISGHRSVSWYQQTPGQGLQFLFEYFSETQRNKGNFPGRFSGRQFSNSRSEMNVSTLELGDSALYLCASSLGVQVRYEQYFGPGTRLTVT.

In its sample, this clonotype was seen many times. This chain connects TRBV6-6 to TRBJ1-1; 8 bases match TRBD1. The CDR3 is made up of 14 amino acids. V trimming: 0 bases; J trimming: 6 bases; junction bases outside the gene matches: 3. CDR1 is MNHNY and CDR2 is SVGAGI in the germline V gene (reference sequence). CDR3 residues: CASSYSQGAPEAFF. The CDR3 bases are TGTGCCAGCAGTTACTCGCAGGGGGCCCCTGAAGCTTTCTTT.

There are many counts of this clonotype. The chain is built from TRBV5-1 and TRBJ1-2; 10 nucleotides align to TRBD1. CDR3 length: 14 amino acids. J gave up 8 bases and V 5 bases, and 9 bases lay outside the gene matches. Germline V lookup: CDR1 SGHRS, CDR2 YFSETQ. The CDR3 DNA is TGCGCCAGCAGTCGGACCGGGACAGGGGTCGGCTACACCTTC. Translation gives CASSRTGTGVGYTF.

The sample holds many counts of this clonotype. J is TRBJ2-2 and V is TRBV5-1; D is unclear. The ends were cut back, 0 bases at V and 6 bases at J, with 3 bases in the middle. Per germline, CDR1 SGHRS and CDR2 YFSETQ. CDR3 length equals 12 residues. The CDR3 is CASSLEAGELFF. The CDR3 region has the DNA TGCGCCAGCAGCTTGGAAGCCGGGGAGCTGTTTTTT.

This clonotype occurred many times. The chain links TRBV5-1 to TRBJ2-5, with 10 bases identical to TRBD1. The CDR3 sequence is 16 residues long. Germline CDR1 and CDR2: SGHRS and YFSETQ. V lost 3 bases, J lost 2 bases, and 7 bases stayed unmatched. Here the CDR3 DNA reads TGCGCCAGCAGCTCCTGGACAGGGGGATTACAAGAGACCCAGTACTTC. As protein: CASSSWTGGLQETQYF.

This clonotype was recorded at least ten times. The J gene is TRBJ2-1, the V gene TRBV7-2; 8 bases map to TRBD2. CDR1 is SGHTA, CDR2 FQGNSA, per germline. Losses at the gene ends were 5 bases for V and 7 bases for J; bases not matched to a gene: 7. The CDR3 covers 14 residues. The CDR3 is CASSITGGPNEQFF. CDR3 nucleotide sequence: TGTGCCAGCAGCATTACGGGGGGGCCGAATGAGCAGTTCTTC.

As to this clonotype: A junction boundary mismatches the germline segment, possibly from a read error. The genes are TRBV7-6 and TRBJ2-5; TRBD1 matches at 8 bases. This CDR3 has 15 residues. Germline V gives CDR1 SGHVS, CDR2 FNYEAQ. CDR3 DNA sequence: TGTGCCAGCAGCTCCATCCCGGACAGGGAAGAGAACCAGTACTTC. Protein: CASSSIPDREENQYF.

This clonotype was observed many times. The chain is built from TRBV5-4 and TRBJ1-2; D unresolved. Deletions cut 1 base from V and 5 bases from J, with 15 bases between. The length of the CDR3 is 15 residues. Germline values: CDR1 SGHNT, CDR2 YYREEE (reference sequence). In DNA form, the CDR3 reads TGTGCCAGCAGCTTGTCCGGACGGAACCTATATGGCTACACCTTC. It is translated as CASSLSGRNLYGYTF. Filled out from reference TRBV5-4 and TRBJ1-2, the complete variable domain reads ETGVTQSPTHLIKTRGQQVTLRCSSQSGHNTVSWYQQALGQGPQFIFQYYREEENGRGNFPPRFSGLQFPNYSSELNVNALELDDSALYLCASSLSGRNLYGYTFGSGTRLTVV.

The table lists this clonotype with a few counts. Since a much larger clone is just one base distant, this may be a read error. V usage is TRBV10-3 and J usage is TRBJ2-3, with D possibly matching TRBD2 (6 bases). The germline V gene has CDR1 ENHRY and CDR2 SYGVKD. CDR3 length equals 12 residues. The CDR3 protein is CANGTSTDTQYF. The CDR3, as DNA: TGTGCGAACGGGACTAGCACAGATACGCAGTATTTT.

This clonotype was counted at least ten times. The V gene is TRBV7-2, the J gene TRBJ1-6, with a tentative D call TRBD1 (5 bases). Looked up from germline, CDR1 is SGHTA and CDR2 is FQGNSA. This CDR3 spans 13 amino acids. V was clipped by 8 bases and J by 6 bases, with 11 bases between them. CDR3 in DNA: TGTGCCAGCTCTTCAGGGCCTAATTCACCCCTCCACTTT. It specifies CASSSGPNSPLHF. The full variable domain, completed using reference TRBV7-2 and TRBJ1-6, is GAGVSQSPSNKVTEKGKDVELRCDPISGHTALYWYRQSLGQGLEFLIYFQGNSAPDKSGLPSDRFSAERTGGSVSTLTIQRTQQEDSAVYLCASSSGPNSPLHFGNGTRLTVT.

Many counts were recorded for this clonotype. The rearrangement links TRBV4-3 to TRBJ1-2, with 8 bases lining up with TRBD1. This CDR3 contains 17 residues. Germline lookup yields CDR1 LGHNA and CDR2 YSLEER. After removal of 1 base from V and 4 bases from J, the junction contained 11 bases not matched to a gene. The CDR3 coding sequence is TGCGCCAGCAGCCAAGTCAGGGGACAGGACACCTCCTATGGCTACACCTTC. Its translation is CASSQVRGQDTSYGYTF.

In its sample, this clonotype was seen many times. The chain uses TRBV6-6 and TRBJ2-5; either TRBD1 or TRBD2 may fit D (6 bases each). The V end was cut by 5 bases, the J end by 0 bases, with 13 bases between. The CDR3 sequence is 15 residues long. Per germline, CDR1 MNHNY and CDR2 SVGAGI (reference sequence). CDR3 nucleotide sequence: TGTGCCAGCAGTGGAGAGGGGGGCCACCAAGAGACCCAGTACTTC. It codes for CASSGEGGHQETQYF.

This clonotype was detected ten times or more. The chain has TRBV27 and TRBJ2-1, with D perhaps TRBD2 (5 bases). The germline V and J ends were trimmed by 7 bases and 3 bases, with 19 bases remaining between them. This CDR3 has 16 amino acids. CDR1 MNHEY and CDR2 SMNVEV come from the germline V gene (reference sequence). CDR3 sequence: CASTPIGLAGYNEQFF. CDR3 in DNA: TGTGCCAGCACTCCGATCGGCCTAGCCGGCTACAATGAGCAGTTCTTC.

At least ten counts were recorded for this clonotype. The chain carries TRBV20-1 and TRBJ1-1; tentatively, D is TRBD1 (5 bases). The germline CDR1 and CDR2 sequences are DFQATT and SNEGSKA (reference sequence). This CDR3 has 14 residues. Trimming stripped 1 base from V and 1 base from J, with 10 bases between. The CDR3 bases are TGCAGTGCTAGAGCGGGGGGGGAGAACACTGAAGCTTTCTTT. Its translation: CSARAGGENTEAFF.

In its sample, this clonotype was seen many times. The chain employs TRBV7-2 and TRBJ2-5; 9 bases line up with TRBD2. CDR1 and CDR2 from the germline V gene are SGHTA and FQGNSA. The CDR3 consists of 15 residues. Trimming took 5 bases from V and 5 from J; bases not matched to a gene: 9. CDR3 sequence reads: CASSRARGGLETQYF. In DNA, the CDR3 is TGTGCCAGCAGCCGGGCGCGGGGGGGCCTGGAGACCCAGTACTTC. The whole variable domain, remainder taken from reference TRBV7-2 and TRBJ2-5, is GAGVSQSPSNKVTEKGKDVELRCDPISGHTALYWYRQSLGQGLEFLIYFQGNSAPDKSGLPSDRFSAERTGGSVSTLTIQRTQQEDSAVYLCASSRARGGLETQYFGPGTRLLVL.